This T cell receptor beta chain was captured in a study of CD8 T cells in Susac syndrome. Findings and limits, study-wide: As the study acknowledged, the number of individuals who were part of its TCR sequencing and HLA analysis was relatively small.

Points on this clonotype: Its target is not known.

RNA in amounts of 0.5 to 1 ug was reverse transcribed with random hexamers. By means of immunoSEQ multiplex PCR, TCR beta CDR3 spanning 54 Vbeta and 13 Jbeta underwent amplification. TCRdb itself ran the immunoSEQ multiplex PCR reads through MiXCR, one entry per CDR3 protein. The table shows about 73,000 distinct CDR3 sequences, with about 95% occurring only once. CDR3 length equals 12 residues. The V and J ends lost 7 bases and 0 bases respectively, with 6 bases between them. The T cells that were sequenced for TCR beta were CD8+ and CD4+ cells from blood. This rearrangement joins TRBV12-3 or TRBV12-4 to TRBJ1-2; D is unresolved. This sequence originates from a human donor with multiple sclerosis. Sample: CD8+ T cells from PBMCs. The CDR3 region is CASKESNYGYTF. CDR3 in DNA: TGTGCCAGCAAAGAGTCTAACTATGGCTACACCTTC.